Shown below are 28 T cell receptor beta chains from a single sample sequenced in a study of cytomegalovirus exposure and HLA in healthy donors. The PCR used 60 Vbeta and 13 Jbeta primers. The repertoire was sequenced with immunoSEQ multiplex PCR; TCRdb's copy has only in-frame clones and lacks some. The table has 95,000 or so clones, 81% seen once. Specimen: PBMCs. The receptors derive from a woman in her 70s in good health and CMV-seropositive.

The gene calls are TRBV9 and TRBJ2-3, with 7 nucleotides matching TRBD2. The V segment lost 3 bases and the J segment 2 bases; nucleotides outside the gene matches: 3. Per germline, CDR1 SGDLS and CDR2 YYNGEE. The CDR3 spans 14 residues. This chain's CDR3 is CASSEGLLTDTQYF. The CDR3 nucleotides read TGTGCCAGCAGCGAGGGACTACTCACAGATACGCAGTATTTT.

The CDR3 region has the DNA TGTGCCAGTAGTAGGGGACTTAGCGGGAGAATTGAGCAGTACTTC. Amino acids: CASSRGLSGRIEQYF. This chain links TRBV19 with TRBJ2-5; TRBD2 matches at 9 bases. CDR1 LNHDA and CDR2 SQIVND come from the germline V gene (reference sequence). This CDR3 spans 15 amino acids. Trimming removed 4 bases from V and 11 bases from J; junction bases left unmatched: 14.

The chain has TRBV21-1 and TRBJ2-3; the D segment call TRBD2 is taken from the table without a DNA check. TRBV21-1 is noted as a pseudogene. The CDR3 extends over 16 amino acids. CDR3 residues: CARVTRLAGYTDTQYF. The CDR3 DNA is TGTGCCCGAGTGACTAGACTAGCGGGTTACACAGATACGCAGTATTTT.

The rearrangement links TRBV5-1 to TRBJ2-7; 9 nucleotides agree with TRBD1. V gave up 4 bases and J gave up 4 bases; unmatched junction bases: 3. The length of the CDR3 is 13 residues. Germline V lookup: CDR1 SGHRS, CDR2 YFSETQ. The CDR3 DNA reads TGCGCCAGCAGCAGGGACAGGGAATACGAGCAGTACTTC. Its translation is CASSRDREYEQYF.

This rearrangement joins TRBV6-4 to TRBJ2-1; a possible D gene is TRBD1 (6 bases). The V end was cut by 8 bases, the J end by 8 bases, with 16 bases between. CDR1 and CDR2 (germline): MRHNA, SNTAGT. The CDR3 totals 13 residues. The chain's CDR3 is CASSGGQSDEQFF. CDR3 in DNA: TGTGCCAGCTCTGGAGGACAGTCCGATGAGCAGTTCTTC.

As for this clone: The junction departs from the called germline gene at one end, perhaps through a read error. CDR3 sequence reads: CASSIEGSGRARNIQYF. As DNA, the CDR3 is TGTGCCAGTAGTATAGAGGGGAGCGGGAGGGCCAGAAACATTCAGTACTTC. The chain recombines TRBV19 with TRBJ2-4; 10 positions agree with TRBD2. CDR1 and CDR2 from the germline V gene are LNHDA and SQIVND (reference sequence). The length of the CDR3 is 17 residues.

The rearrangement joins TRBV9 to TRBJ2-1; 8 positions match TRBD1. Germline V CDR1 and CDR2: SGDLS, YYNGEE. CDR3 length: 20 residues. Unmatched junction bases numbered 18, after V lost 4 bases and J lost 0 bases. This CDR3 reads CASSTPGTGLTPSSYNEQFF. CDR3 in DNA: TGTGCCAGCAGCACGCCCGGGACAGGCTTAACTCCGAGCTCCTACAATGAGCAGTTCTTC.

This clone was counted only a few times. The rearrangement links TRBV28 to TRBJ1-1; D might be TRBD1 (5 bases). Deletions cut 10 bases from V and 5 bases from J, with 17 bases between. The CDR3 has 13 residues. The germline V gene encodes CDR1 MDHEN and CDR2 SYDVKM. CDR3 region: CATNLQGRTEAFF. The CDR3 DNA is TGTGCCACCAATCTCCAGGGTCGTACTGAAGCTTTCTTT.

About this clone itself: At one end the junction does not follow the germline gene, possibly because of a read error. The V call is TRBV5-3, the J call TRBJ2-7; the match to TRBD1 covers 9 bases. TRBV5-3 is filed as an ORF, its function uncertain. The CDR3 sequence is 14 residues long. This CDR3 is CASSSGQGRSEQYF. The CDR3 nucleotides read TGTGCCAGCAGCTCAGGACAGGGGCGAAGCGAGCAGTACTTC.

The V call is TRBV19, the J call TRBJ1-4; a weak D match, TRBD1 (6 bases). Deletions cut 3 bases from V and 4 bases from J, with 15 bases between. The germline gives CDR1 LNHDA, CDR2 SQIVND (reference sequence). The CDR3 spans 16 residues. As DNA, the CDR3 is TGTGCCAGTAGTATGGACAGTCGAAATCGTAATGAAAAACTGTTTTTT. It codes for CASSMDSRNRNEKLFF.

This rearrangement joins TRBV4-1 to TRBJ2-3; 9 nucleotides agree with TRBD2. The CDR3 spans 19 residues. The germline V gene encodes CDR1 MGHRA and CDR2 YSYEKL. V lost 0 bases and J lost 1; bases outside the gene matches: 11. Here the CDR3 DNA reads TGCGCCAGCAGCCAAGAGACCTTGTGGGAGCGGGAGGGCACAGATACGCAGTATTTT. Translation: CASSQETLWEREGTDTQYF.

In regard to this clone: The junction differs from germline at one of its ends, possibly a read error. The chain uses TRBV7-7 and TRBJ2-1; the D is unclear. This CDR3 is built from 14 residues. CDR1 is SSHAT, CDR2 FNYEAQ, per germline (reference sequence). CDR3 in DNA: TGTGCTAGCAGCTTAGACGGCTCCTACAATGAGCAGTTCTTC. It is translated as CASSLDGSYNEQFF.

The rearrangement joins TRBV19 to TRBJ2-7, with 7 bases identical to TRBD2. The CDR3 is 14 residues long. Germline values: CDR1 LNHDA, CDR2 SQIVND (reference sequence). V dropped 3 bases and J dropped 3; count of bases not matched to a gene: 5. The CDR3 here is CASSIRAGDYEQYF. The CDR3 DNA is TGTGCCAGTAGTATTAGGGCGGGGGACTACGAGCAGTACTTC.

This clone has only a few counts. The genes are TRBV6-6 and TRBJ2-5; TRBD2 is a possible D gene (6 bases). Germline V gene sequence: CDR1 MNHNY, CDR2 SVGAGI (reference sequence). The ends were cut back, 0 bases at V and 3 bases at J, with 14 bases in the middle. The CDR3 is 16 residues long. The CDR3 loop reads CASSYSWGVAEETQYF. The CDR3 DNA follows: TGTGCCAGCAGTTACTCGTGGGGGGTTGCAGAAGAGACCCAGTACTTC.

The chain links TRBV5-1 to TRBJ1-1; 7 bases are a match to TRBD1. In germline, CDR1 is SGHRS, CDR2 YFSETQ. This CDR3 is 15 amino acids long. The trim removed 4 bases at V and 5 bases at J, leaving 11 bases unmatched. CDR3 coding DNA: TGCGCCAGCAGCAAGCTAGGGGGCGCGGGAACTGAAGCTTTCTTT. This gives the protein CASSKLGGAGTEAFF.

V gene TRBV7-8 combines with J gene TRBJ1-6; D gene uncertain. The germline V gene encodes CDR1 SGHVS and CDR2 FQNEAQ. Deletions cut 8 bases from V and 8 bases from J, with 13 bases between. The CDR3 sequence is 13 residues long. CDR3 loop: CASVPPRDSPLHF. The CDR3, as DNA: TGTGCCAGCGTCCCGCCGCGGGATTCACCCCTCCACTTT.

The V call is TRBV5-4, the J call TRBJ1-1; TRBD1 agrees at 10 bases. There are 15 residues in the CDR3. Germline V gene lookup returns CDR1 SGHNT and CDR2 YYREEE (reference sequence). Losses at the gene ends were 3 bases for V and 1 base for J; bases not matched to a gene: 3. The CDR3 DNA is TGTGCCAGCAGCTCCGACAGGGGGCCGAACACTGAAGCTTTCTTT. Amino acids: CASSSDRGPNTEAFF. The variable domain in full, with the rest retrieved from reference TRBV5-4 and TRBJ1-1, is ETGVTQSPTHLIKTRGQQVTLRCSSQSGHNTVSWYQQALGQGPQFIFQYYREEENGRGNFPPRFSGLQFPNYSSELNVNALELDDSALYLCASSSDRGPNTEAFFGQGTRLTVV.

The chain recombines TRBV6-5 with TRBJ1-2; TRBD1 agrees at 8 bases. The trim removed 0 bases at V and 6 bases at J, leaving 6 bases unmatched. This CDR3 region has 15 residues. The V gene's germline CDR1 is MNHEY and CDR2 SVGAGI. CDR3 DNA sequence: TGTGCCAGCAGTTACTCCGCCAGGGGGCCGGATGGCTACACCTTC. It codes for CASSYSARGPDGYTF.

This chain uses TRBV2 with TRBJ1-5; possibly TRBD1 for D (6 bases). Germline CDR1 and CDR2: SNHLY and FYNNEI. The CDR3 extends over 19 amino acids. The CDR3: CASAPMIRGGAWIDQPQHF. The CDR3 nucleotides read TGTGCTTCCGCCCCGATGATAAGGGGGGGGGCATGGATTGATCAGCCCCAGCATTTT.

This clone has just a few counts. The chain uses TRBV5-1 and TRBJ2-7; D might be TRBD1 (6 bases). From germline, CDR1 is SGHRS and CDR2 YFSETQ. V lost 4 bases and J lost 1, with 12 bases in between. There are 14 residues in the CDR3. CDR3 nucleotide sequence: TGCGCCAGCAGCCTGAACAGGGATTCCTACGAGCAGTACTTC. Encoded protein: CASSLNRDSYEQYF.

This rearrangement joins TRBV28 to TRBJ2-3; 10 bases agree with TRBD2. The CDR3 contains 15 residues. Germline CDR1 is MDHEN and CDR2 is SYDVKM. V shed 3 bases, J shed 5 bases, and the junction held 5 bases outside the gene matches. The CDR3, as DNA: TGTGCCAGCAGTTTCGCTAGCGGGAGTTTAGATACGCAGTATTTT. Its protein product is CASSFASGSLDTQYF.

This clone was observed once. The chain carries TRBV30 and TRBJ1-1; 9 nucleotides agree with TRBD1. From germline, CDR1 is GTSNPN and CDR2 SVGIG (reference sequence). Unmatched junction bases numbered 6, after V lost 3 bases and J lost 10 bases. The CDR3 has 12 amino acids. DNA for the CDR3: TGTGCCTGGAGCCTAACAGGGGGCAGAGCTTTCTTT. Its protein product is CAWSLTGGRAFF.

The J gene is TRBJ2-3, the V gene TRBV28; D ambiguous. V was cut by 3 bases and J by 6 bases, with 16 bases left in between. Germline CDR1 reads MDHEN; CDR2 reads SYDVKM. The CDR3 has 15 residues. CDR3 sequence reads: CASSFPGSGVDTQYF. In DNA, the CDR3 is TGTGCCAGCAGTTTCCCCGGGTCGGGTGTGGATACGCAGTATTTT.

The CDR3 nucleotides read TGTGCCAGCAGCTTTTCTAGCGGGAGAGGTTACGAGCAGTACTTC. Protein: CASSFSSGRGYEQYF. The chain joins TRBV5-5 to TRBJ2-5; the match to TRBD2 covers 10 bases. Matching the DNA end better, TRBJ2-7 makes the J call doubtful. From germline, CDR1 is SGHKS and CDR2 YYEKEE (reference sequence). The CDR3 is 15 amino acids.

This clone was observed once. The genes are TRBV7-2 and TRBJ2-1, with TRBD2 matching 8 bases. CDR3 size: 14 residues. V shed 8 bases, J shed 4 bases, and the junction held 7 bases outside the gene matches. CDR1 is SGHTA and CDR2 is FQGNSA in the germline V gene. CDR3 loop: CASHEASGYNEQFF. Here the CDR3 DNA reads TGTGCCAGCCACGAGGCTAGCGGGTACAATGAGCAGTTCTTC.

The rearrangement uses TRBV11-2 and TRBJ2-3; D unclear. Trimming cost V 3 bases and J 0 bases, with 7 bases left between them. Germline lookup yields CDR1 SGHAT and CDR2 FQNNGV. There are 14 residues in the CDR3. The CDR3 nucleotides are TGTGCCAGCAGCTTGGTACAGAGCACAGATACGCAGTATTTT. Encoded protein: CASSLVQSTDTQYF.

This clone occurred a few times. The genes are TRBV19 and TRBJ1-1, with a tentative D call TRBD1 (6 bases). Germline V CDR1 and CDR2: LNHDA, SQIVND (reference sequence). The CDR3 runs to 14 residues. The ends were cut back, 10 bases at V and 1 base at J, with 16 bases in the middle. In nucleotides, the CDR3 is TGTGCCATCTCCCAGGGGTTAGGGAACACTGAAGCTTTCTTT. It yields the protein CAISQGLGNTEAFF.

CDR3 nucleotides: TGTGCCAGCACCATTGGGGCCCTAAACACTGAAGCTTTCTTT. As protein: CASTIGALNTEAFF. This chain joins TRBV11-3 and TRBJ1-1; weak D call: TRBD1 (5 bases). Trimming stripped 7 bases from V and 2 bases from J, with 14 bases between. This CDR3 has 14 residues. In germline, CDR1 is SGHNT, CDR2 YENEEA.